Each of the 20 T cell receptor beta chains below was sequenced from the same sample in a study of cytomegalovirus exposure and HLA in healthy donors (dated by TCRdb to the late 2010s). Libraries were prepared through the immunoSEQ multiplex PCR assay. The multiplex PCR relied on a mix of 60 forward primers for TCR Vbeta segments and 13 reverse primers for TCR Jbeta segments. TCRdb took this table from immuneACCESS and kept in-frame rearrangements with V and J called. Such tables lack part of the clones; where checked against another copy, unresolved V genes explain under half of the gap, and the rest is unexplained. This sample lists 130,000 or so clones; roughly 78% were detected once. The biggest ten clones account for 5.3% of the sample. Sequenced input: PBMCs. These receptors all stem from a man aged 25 to 40 in good health and CMV-seronegative.

J is TRBJ1-5 and V is TRBV6-1; TRBD1 matches at 9 bases. The V and J ends lost 5 bases and 2 bases, in that order; junction bases with no gene match: 4. The germline V gene has CDR1 MNHNS and CDR2 SASEGT. This CDR3 region has 15 residues. DNA of the CDR3: TGTGCCAGCAGTAGGGGACAGGGAGGCAATCAGCCCCAGCATTTT. It encodes CASSRGQGGNQPQHF.

The chain is built from TRBV7-2 and TRBJ2-1; no clear D gene. There are 15 residues in the CDR3. Trimming shortened V by 5 bases and J by 7 bases, and 18 bases separated the two germline ends. Germline V gives CDR1 SGHTA, CDR2 FQGNSA. The CDR3 spells CASSPWRLASNEQFF. CDR3 in DNA: TGTGCCAGCAGCCCATGGCGACTCGCCTCGAATGAGCAGTTCTTC.

This clone was counted a few times. The identical CDR3 is also encoded by other nucleotide sequences in the sample. V gene TRBV29-1 combines with J gene TRBJ1-1; D perhaps matches TRBD1 (6 bases). Trimming took off 6 bases at V and 4 bases at J, with 12 bases between the two ends. Germline CDR1 and CDR2: SQVTM and ANQGSEA. The CDR3 loop spans 12 amino acids. Written as DNA, the CDR3 is TGCAGCGTGGCCAGGGGAACCACTGAAGCTTTCTTT. Its protein product is CSVARGTTEAFF.

The J gene is TRBJ1-2, the V gene TRBV10-1; D might be TRBD1 (6 bases). V shed 4 bases and J shed 0 bases, with 15 bases lying between them. The germline gives CDR1 WNHNN, CDR2 SYGVQD (reference sequence). The CDR3 has 16 amino acids. CDR3 sequence (DNA): TGCGCCAGCAGTGTCCAGAGGACAGTAGCTAACTATGGCTACACCTTC. It codes for CASSVQRTVANYGYTF.

The gene calls are TRBV15 and TRBJ1-2; D unclear. Looked up from germline, CDR1 is LNHNV and CDR2 is YYDKDF (reference sequence). V lost 4 bases to trimming and J lost 5 bases, with 11 bases between them. CDR3 length: 13 amino acids. The CDR3 DNA reads as TGTGCCACCAGCATAGCCCTTGCTTATGGCTACACCTTC. Translation: CATSIALAYGYTF.

The chain couples TRBV18 to TRBJ2-7, with unresolved D. Trimming took off 4 bases at V and 2 bases at J, with 9 bases between the two ends. CDR3 length: 13 amino acids. Germline V CDR1 and CDR2: KGHSH, LQKENI. CDR3 in DNA: TGTGCCAGCTCACAATCACTAACCTACGAGCAGTACTTC. Its protein is CASSQSLTYEQYF.

This clone was observed a handful of times. The chain is built from TRBV5-4 and TRBJ1-1; unclear D gene. Trimming left V 3 bases short and J 1 base short, with 16 bases between. CDR1 and CDR2 (germline): SGHNT, YYREEE (reference sequence). The CDR3 totals 16 residues. CDR3 sequence (DNA): TGTGCCAGCAGCTCCGTCCGGGGAGGAGGGAACACTGAAGCTTTCTTT. This translates into CASSSVRGGGNTEAFF. The full variable domain, completed using reference TRBV5-4 and TRBJ1-1, is ETGVTQSPTHLIKTRGQQVTLRCSSQSGHNTVSWYQQALGQGPQFIFQYYREEENGRGNFPPRFSGLQFPNYSSELNVNALELDDSALYLCASSSVRGGGNTEAFFGQGTRLTVV.

The genes are TRBV4-3 and TRBJ2-5; 13 nucleotides match TRBD2. The DNA end favors TRBJ2-7, so the J call may be wrong. The germline V gene has CDR1 LGHNA and CDR2 YSLEER. The CDR3 spans 14 residues. CDR3: CASSQTSGRAEQYF. In DNA form, the CDR3 reads TGCGCCAGCAGCCAAACTAGCGGGAGGGCCGAGCAGTACTTC.

The chain has TRBV7-9 and TRBJ1-2; D is perhaps TRBD1 (5 bases). Trimming shortened V by 5 bases and J by 3 bases, and 13 bases separated the two germline ends. The CDR3 has 14 amino acids. CDR1 and CDR2 from the germline V gene are SEHNR and FQNEAQ (reference sequence). CDR3 loop: CASSETRGDYGYTF. CDR3 bases: TGTGCCAGCAGCGAGACACGGGGGGACTATGGCTACACCTTC.

The chain is built from TRBV28 and TRBJ1-1; D not certain. The germline V gene has CDR1 MDHEN and CDR2 SYDVKM. The CDR3 has 11 amino acids. The ends were cut back, 5 bases at V and 8 bases at J, with 9 bases in the middle. The DNA for the CDR3 is TGTGCCAGCAGTCGATACTGGGAAGCTTTCTTT. Protein: CASSRYWEAFF.

About this clone itself: The junction differs from germline at one of its ends, possibly a read error. CDR3 in DNA: TGTGCCAGCGCCCTCCATCGGGACAGAGTCTTC. It translates to CASALHRDRVF. V is TRBV9 and J is TRBJ2-7, with TRBD1 matching over 7 bases. This CDR3 contains 11 residues. Germline loops: CDR1 SGDLS, CDR2 YYNGEE.

V gene TRBV4-1 combines with J gene TRBJ1-2; TRBD1 matches at 8 bases. Germline V CDR1 and CDR2: MGHRA, YSYEKL. This CDR3 contains 15 residues. V gave up 0 bases and J gave up 2 bases; unmatched junction bases: 2. CDR3: CASSQEQGGNYGYTF. CDR3 sequence (DNA): TGCGCCAGCAGCCAAGAACAGGGGGGGAACTATGGCTACACCTTC.

The chain combines TRBV4-3 with TRBJ2-3; weak D call: TRBD1 (6 bases). Germline V CDR1 and CDR2: LGHNA, YSLEER. This CDR3 has 16 residues. The V gene lost 4 bases and the J gene lost 0 bases, with 14 bases spanning the gap. The CDR3 DNA follows: TGCGCCAGCAGCCCCCACAGGGCCGCTAGCACAGATACGCAGTATTTT. It codes for CASSPHRAASTDTQYF.

The chain couples TRBV19 to TRBJ2-1; D possibly corresponds to TRBD2 (6 bases). CDR1 is LNHDA, CDR2 SQIVND, per germline (reference sequence). The length of the CDR3 is 16 residues. The V end lost 6 bases, the J end lost 0 bases, and 15 bases lay between the germline ends. This CDR3 reads CASSPSRGTSYNEQFF. In DNA, the CDR3 is TGTGCCAGTAGCCCAAGTCGGGGGACCTCCTACAATGAGCAGTTCTTC. Full variable domain (missing parts from reference TRBV19 and TRBJ2-1): DGGITQSPKYLFRKEGQNVTLSCEQNLNHDAMYWYRQDPGQGLRLIYYSQIVNDFQKGDIAEGYSVSREKKESFPLTVTSAQKNPTAFYLCASSPSRGTSYNEQFFGPGTRLTVL.

Only a few counts were recorded for this clone. The V call is TRBV29-1, the J call TRBJ2-3, with D tentatively TRBD2 (6 bases). The CDR3 runs 11 residues. Germline-derived CDR1 and CDR2 are SQVTM and ANQGSEA. Deletions cut 7 bases from V and 10 bases from J, with 15 bases between. The CDR3 DNA reads TGCAGCGCTGGGTCGCGGGACTCGCAGTATTTT. This translates into CSAGSRDSQYF.

The chain joins TRBV28 to TRBJ2-3; D ambiguous. The ends were cut back, 4 bases at V and 1 base at J, with 12 bases in the middle. CDR1 MDHEN and CDR2 SYDVKM come from the germline V gene. This CDR3 contains 15 residues. This CDR3 reads CASSSYGLGTDTQYF. In DNA, the CDR3 is TGTGCCAGCAGTTCCTATGGTCTTGGCACAGATACGCAGTATTTT.

V usage is TRBV27 and J usage is TRBJ2-7, with 7 bases lining up with TRBD2. V lost 4 bases and J lost 6; bases outside the gene matches: 0. CDR1 and CDR2 from the germline V gene are MNHEY and SMNVEV (reference sequence). CDR3 length equals 11 residues. CDR3 sequence reads: CASSSGGEQYF. The CDR3 coding sequence is TGTGCCAGCAGTTCGGGAGGCGAGCAGTACTTC.

J is TRBJ1-1 and V is TRBV28, with a tentative D call TRBD1 (5 bases). The CDR3 runs 14 residues. The ends were cut back, 2 bases at V and 3 bases at J, with 10 bases in the middle. Per germline, CDR1 MDHEN and CDR2 SYDVKM. The CDR3 coding sequence is TGTGCCAGCAGTTTACGGGGGATTCACACTGAAGCTTTCTTT. Its translation: CASSLRGIHTEAFF.

This clone is medium-sized by share. The chain couples TRBV11-2 to TRBJ2-5, with D perhaps TRBD2 (6 bases). The V gene's germline CDR1 is SGHAT and CDR2 FQNNGV. The CDR3 extends over 16 amino acids. Trimming stripped 5 bases from V and 5 bases from J, with 21 bases between. The CDR3 coding sequence is TGTGCCAGCAGCGGACGTGGGGGGAGTGAGTTGGAGACCCAGTACTTC. Residues: CASSGRGGSELETQYF. Looking up the rest from reference TRBV11-2 and TRBJ2-5 gives the full variable domain: EAGVAQSPRYKIIEKRQSVAFWCNPISGHATLYWYQQILGQGPKLLIQFQNNGVVDDSQLPKDRFSAERLKGVDSTLKIQPAKLEDSAVYLCASSGRGGSELETQYFGPGTRLLVL.

The chain employs TRBV29-1 and TRBJ2-7; D unresolved. In germline, CDR1 is SQVTM, CDR2 ANQGSEA. Trimming left V 4 bases short and J 6 bases short, with 10 bases between. CDR3 length: 11 amino acids. CDR3: CSVGRVGEQYF. The CDR3 coding sequence is TGCAGCGTTGGAAGAGTTGGCGAGCAGTACTTC.